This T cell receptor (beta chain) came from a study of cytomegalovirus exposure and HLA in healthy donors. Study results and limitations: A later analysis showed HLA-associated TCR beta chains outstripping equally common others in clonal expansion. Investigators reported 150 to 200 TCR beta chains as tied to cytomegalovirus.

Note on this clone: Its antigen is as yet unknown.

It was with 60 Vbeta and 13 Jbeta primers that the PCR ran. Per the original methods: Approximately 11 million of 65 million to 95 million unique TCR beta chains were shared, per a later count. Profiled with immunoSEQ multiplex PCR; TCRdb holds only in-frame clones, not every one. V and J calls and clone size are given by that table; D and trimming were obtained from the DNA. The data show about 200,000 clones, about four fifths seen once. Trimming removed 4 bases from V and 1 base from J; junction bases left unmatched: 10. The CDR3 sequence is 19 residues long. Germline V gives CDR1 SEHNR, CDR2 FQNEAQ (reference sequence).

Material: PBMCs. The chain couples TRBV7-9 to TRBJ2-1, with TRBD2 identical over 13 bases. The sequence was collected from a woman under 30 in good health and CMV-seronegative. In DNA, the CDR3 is TGTGCCAGCAGCTCAAAAAAAGGGACTAGCGGGACGTCCTACAATGAGCAGTTCTTC. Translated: CASSSKKGTSGTSYNEQFF.